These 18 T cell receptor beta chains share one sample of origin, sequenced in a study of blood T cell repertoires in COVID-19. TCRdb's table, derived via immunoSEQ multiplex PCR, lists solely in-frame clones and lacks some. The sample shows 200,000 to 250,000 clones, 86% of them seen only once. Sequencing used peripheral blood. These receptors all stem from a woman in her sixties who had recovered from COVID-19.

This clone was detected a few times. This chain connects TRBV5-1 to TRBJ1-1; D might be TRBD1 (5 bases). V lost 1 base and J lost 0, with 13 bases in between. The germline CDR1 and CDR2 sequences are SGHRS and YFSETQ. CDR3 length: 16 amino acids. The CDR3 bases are TGCGCCAGCAGCTTGACGGCGATGGACATGAACACTGAAGCTTTCTTT. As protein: CASSLTAMDMNTEAFF. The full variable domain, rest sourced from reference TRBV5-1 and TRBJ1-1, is KAGVTQTPRYLIKTRGQQVTLSCSPISGHRSVSWYQQTPGQGLQFLFEYFSETQRNKGNFPGRFSGRQFSNSRSEMNVSTLELGDSALYLCASSLTAMDMNTEAFFGQGTRLTVV.

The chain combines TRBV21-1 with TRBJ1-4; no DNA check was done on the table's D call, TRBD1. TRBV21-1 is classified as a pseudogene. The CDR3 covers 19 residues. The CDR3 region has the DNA TGTGCCAACAGCAAAGCGCTGTTCAGGAACCCTACAACTAATGAAAAACTGTTTTTT. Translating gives CANSKALFRNPTTNEKLFF.

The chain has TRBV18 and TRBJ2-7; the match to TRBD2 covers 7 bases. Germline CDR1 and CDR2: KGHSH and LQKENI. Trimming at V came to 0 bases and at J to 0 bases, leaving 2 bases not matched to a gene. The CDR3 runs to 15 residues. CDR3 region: CASSPPGGSSYEQYF. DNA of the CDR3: TGTGCCAGCTCACCACCGGGGGGGAGCTCCTACGAGCAGTACTTC.

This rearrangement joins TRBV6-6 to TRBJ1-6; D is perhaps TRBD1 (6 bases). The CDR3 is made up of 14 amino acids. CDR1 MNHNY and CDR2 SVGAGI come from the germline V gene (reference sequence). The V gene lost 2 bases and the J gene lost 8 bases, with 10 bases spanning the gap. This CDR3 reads CASSYGQYDSPLHF. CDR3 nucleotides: TGTGCCAGCAGTTACGGACAGTATGATTCACCCCTCCACTTT.

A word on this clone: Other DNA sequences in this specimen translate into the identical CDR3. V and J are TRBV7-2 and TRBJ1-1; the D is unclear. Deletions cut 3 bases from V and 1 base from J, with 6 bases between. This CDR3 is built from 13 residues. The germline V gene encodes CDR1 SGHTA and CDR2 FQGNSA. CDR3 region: CASSFSENTEAFF. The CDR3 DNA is TGTGCCAGCAGCTTCAGCGAGAACACTGAAGCTTTCTTT. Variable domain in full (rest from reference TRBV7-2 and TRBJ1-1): GAGVSQSPSNKVTEKGKDVELRCDPISGHTALYWYRQSLGQGLEFLIYFQGNSAPDKSGLPSDRFSAERTGGSVSTLTIQRTQQEDSAVYLCASSFSENTEAFFGQGTRLTVV.

For the CDR3, the DNA is TGTGCCAGTAGTGGTCAGGGTCGGGAGACCCAGTACTTC. This gives the protein CASSGQGRETQYF. This chain connects TRBV19 to TRBJ2-5; tentatively, D is TRBD1 (5 bases). V was shortened by 5 bases and J by 5 bases, with 12 bases between the two germline ends. This CDR3 has 13 amino acids. From germline, CDR1 is LNHDA and CDR2 SQIVND (reference sequence).

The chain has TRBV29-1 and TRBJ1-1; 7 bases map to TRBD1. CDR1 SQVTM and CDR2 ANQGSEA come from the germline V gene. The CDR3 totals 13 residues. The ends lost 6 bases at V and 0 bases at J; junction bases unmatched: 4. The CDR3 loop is CSVRGDMNTEAFF. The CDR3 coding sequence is TGCAGCGTCAGGGGGGATATGAACACTGAAGCTTTCTTT.

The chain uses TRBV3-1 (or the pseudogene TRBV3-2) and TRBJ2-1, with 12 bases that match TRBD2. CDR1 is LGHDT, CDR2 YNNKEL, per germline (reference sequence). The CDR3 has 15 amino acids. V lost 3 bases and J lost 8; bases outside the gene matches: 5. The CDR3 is CASSHLAGGLDEQFF. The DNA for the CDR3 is TGTGCCAGCAGCCACCTAGCGGGGGGGCTTGATGAGCAGTTCTTC.

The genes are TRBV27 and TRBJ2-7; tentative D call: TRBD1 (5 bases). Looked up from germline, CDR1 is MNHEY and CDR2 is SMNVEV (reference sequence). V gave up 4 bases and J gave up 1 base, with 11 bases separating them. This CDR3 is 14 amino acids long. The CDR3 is CASSWGSHSYEQYF. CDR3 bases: TGTGCCAGCAGTTGGGGCAGCCATTCCTACGAGCAGTACTTC.

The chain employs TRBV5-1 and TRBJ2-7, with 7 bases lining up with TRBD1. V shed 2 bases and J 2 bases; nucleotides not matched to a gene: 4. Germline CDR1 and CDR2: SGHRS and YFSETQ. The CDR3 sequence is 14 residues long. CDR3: CASSFTGEPYEQYF. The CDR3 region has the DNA TGCGCCAGCAGCTTTACAGGGGAACCCTACGAGCAGTACTTC. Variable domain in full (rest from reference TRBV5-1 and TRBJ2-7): KAGVTQTPRYLIKTRGQQVTLSCSPISGHRSVSWYQQTPGQGLQFLFEYFSETQRNKGNFPGRFSGRQFSNSRSEMNVSTLELGDSALYLCASSFTGEPYEQYFGPGTRLTVT.

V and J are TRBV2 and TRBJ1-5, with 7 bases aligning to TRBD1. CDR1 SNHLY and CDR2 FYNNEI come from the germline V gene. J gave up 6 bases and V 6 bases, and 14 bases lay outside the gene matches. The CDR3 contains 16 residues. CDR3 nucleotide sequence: TGTGCCAGCAGCCTCGATGGACAGGTTGGGAGTCAGCCCCAGCATTTT. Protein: CASSLDGQVGSQPQHF. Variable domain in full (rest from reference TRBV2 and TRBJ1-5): EPEVTQTPSHQVTQMGQEVILRCVPISNHLYFYWYRQILGQKVEFLVSFYNNEISEKSEIFDDQFSVERPDGSNFTLKIRSTKLEDSAMYFCASSLDGQVGSQPQHFGDGTRLSIL.

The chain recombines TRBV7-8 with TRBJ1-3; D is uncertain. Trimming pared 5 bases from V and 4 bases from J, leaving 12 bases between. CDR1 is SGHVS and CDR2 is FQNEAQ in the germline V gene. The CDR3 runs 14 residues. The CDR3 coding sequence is TGTGCCAGCAGCCCCCGCGAGGGAGGAAACACCATATATTTT. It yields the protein CASSPREGGNTIYF.

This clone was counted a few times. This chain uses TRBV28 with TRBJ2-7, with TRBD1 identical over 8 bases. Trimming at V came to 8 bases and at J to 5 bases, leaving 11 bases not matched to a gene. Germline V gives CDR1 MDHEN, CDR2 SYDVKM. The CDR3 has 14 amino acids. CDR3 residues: CASGPVSGGNEQYF. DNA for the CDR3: TGTGCCAGCGGACCCGTTTCAGGGGGCAACGAGCAGTACTTC.

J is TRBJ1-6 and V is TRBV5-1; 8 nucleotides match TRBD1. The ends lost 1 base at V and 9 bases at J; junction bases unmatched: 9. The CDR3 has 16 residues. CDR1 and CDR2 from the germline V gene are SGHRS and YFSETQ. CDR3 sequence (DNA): TGCGCCAGCAGCTTGACCCTACAGGGGGGGTCTTCACCCCTCCACTTT. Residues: CASSLTLQGGSSPLHF.

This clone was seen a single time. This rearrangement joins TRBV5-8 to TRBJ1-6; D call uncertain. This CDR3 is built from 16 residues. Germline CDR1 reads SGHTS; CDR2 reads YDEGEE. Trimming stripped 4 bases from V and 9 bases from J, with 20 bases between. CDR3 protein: CASSPRGAGVGSPLHF. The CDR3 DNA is TGTGCCAGCAGCCCTCGGGGAGCCGGGGTAGGTTCACCCCTCCACTTT.

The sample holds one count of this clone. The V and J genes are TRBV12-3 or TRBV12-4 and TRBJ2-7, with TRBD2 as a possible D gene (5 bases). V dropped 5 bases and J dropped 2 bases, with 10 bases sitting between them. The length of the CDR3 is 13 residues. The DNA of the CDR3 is TGTGCCAGCAGTCCCCACGGGACCTACGAGCAGTACTTC. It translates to CASSPHGTYEQYF.

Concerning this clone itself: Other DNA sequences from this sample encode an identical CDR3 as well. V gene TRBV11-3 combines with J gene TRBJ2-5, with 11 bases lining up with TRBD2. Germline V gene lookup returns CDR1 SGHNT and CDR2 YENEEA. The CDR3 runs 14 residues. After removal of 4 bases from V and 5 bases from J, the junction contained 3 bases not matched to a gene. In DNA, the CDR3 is TGTGCCAGCAGCTCCGGACTAGCGGGCGAGACCCAGTACTTC. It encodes CASSSGLAGETQYF. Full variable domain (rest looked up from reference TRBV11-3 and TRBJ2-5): EAGVVQSPRYKIIEKKQPVAFWCNPISGHNTLYWYLQNLGQGPELLIRYENEEAVDDSQLPKDRFSAERLKGVDSTLKIQPAELGDSAVYLCASSSGLAGETQYFGPGTRLLVL.

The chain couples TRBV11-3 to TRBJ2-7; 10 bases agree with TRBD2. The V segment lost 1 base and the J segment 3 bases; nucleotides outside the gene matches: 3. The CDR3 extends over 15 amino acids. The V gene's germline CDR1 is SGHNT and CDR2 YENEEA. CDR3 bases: TGTGCCAGCAGCTTAGCTAGCGGGAGCCTCTACGAGCAGTACTTC. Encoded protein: CASSLASGSLYEQYF.